Shown below are 29 T cell receptor beta chains from a single sample sequenced in a study of blood T cell repertoires in COVID-19. Sequencing used immunoSEQ multiplex PCR; TCRdb keeps in-frame clones, though not all of them. The sample lists 250,000 or so clones, approximately 81% occurring once. The sample comprised PBMCs or T cells enriched from blood (not recorded which). The receptors derive from a woman aged 50 to 65 who had been exposed to COVID-19.

V and J are TRBV10-1 and TRBJ1-1; 7 bases are shared with TRBD1. CDR1 is WNHNN and CDR2 is SYGVQD in the germline V gene (reference sequence). J gave up 11 bases and V 3 bases, and 9 bases lay outside the gene matches. CDR3 length: 13 amino acids. CDR3: CASSDRQGREAFF. In nucleotides, the CDR3 is TGCGCCAGCAGTGACCGACAGGGAAGAGAGGCTTTCTTT.

The chain has TRBV6-4 and TRBJ2-3; 11 bases map to TRBD2. The germline V gene encodes CDR1 MRHNA and CDR2 SNTAGT. Trimming at V came to 6 bases and at J to 4 bases, leaving 9 bases not matched to a gene. The CDR3 covers 16 residues. The CDR3 bases are TGTGCCAGCAGCCCTACTACTAGCGGGGGCGCAGATACGCAGTATTTT. Residues: CASSPTTSGGADTQYF.

J is TRBJ1-5 and V is TRBV6-5; the match to TRBD1 covers 7 bases. Germline trimming cut 4 bases from V and 4 bases from J; bases unmatched to any gene: 4. Germline CDR1 MNHEY, CDR2 SVGAGI. CDR3 length equals 14 residues. The CDR3 bases are TGTGCCAGCAGTTGGGACAGCAGAAATCAGCCCCAGCATTTT. Encoded protein: CASSWDSRNQPQHF.

The rearrangement links TRBV5-6 to TRBJ1-4, with 8 bases aligning to TRBD1. Germline assignment: CDR1 SGHDT and CDR2 YYEEEE. The CDR3 is 16 amino acids. V dropped 2 bases and J dropped 7; count of bases not matched to a gene: 10. The CDR3, as DNA: TGTGCCAGCAGCTTAAGAACTATGACAGGGGCTGAAAAACTGTTTTTT. Translation gives CASSLRTMTGAEKLFF.

This sequence joins TRBV5-1 and TRBJ2-2, with TRBD1 identical over 7 bases. V shed 5 bases, J shed 6 bases, and the junction held 19 bases outside the gene matches. Germline CDR1 and CDR2: SGHRS and YFSETQ. The CDR3 runs to 18 residues. This CDR3 reads CASSHKSMGQPRAGELFF. The DNA for the CDR3 is TGCGCCAGCAGTCATAAAAGTATGGGACAGCCTCGGGCCGGGGAGCTGTTTTTT.

In its sample, this clone was seen a few times. V gene TRBV7-9 combines with J gene TRBJ1-4, with 8 bases matching TRBD1. The CDR3 runs to 12 residues. With V trimmed by 11 bases and J by 7 bases, 6 bases remained unmatched. The germline CDR1 and CDR2 sequences are SEHNR and FQNEAQ (reference sequence). CDR3 in amino acids: CAGQGAGEKLFF. CDR3 DNA: TGTGCCGGGCAGGGGGCAGGTGAAAAACTGTTTTTT.

This clone appeared a few times. An end of the junction does not agree with germline; a read error may underlie this. V gene TRBV5-1 combines with J gene TRBJ1-3; 7 bases fit TRBD1. This CDR3 is built from 14 residues. The germline gives CDR1 SGHRS, CDR2 YFSETQ. The CDR3 loop reads CASSEGGTADLPNF. Written as DNA, the CDR3 is TGCGCCAGCAGTGAAGGGGGGACAGCGGACCTCCCTAATTTT. Looking up the rest from reference TRBV5-1 and TRBJ1-3 gives the full variable domain: KAGVTQTPRYLIKTRGQQVTLSCSPISGHRSVSWYQQTPGQGLQFLFEYFSETQRNKGNFPGRFSGRQFSNSRSEMNVSTLELGDSALYLCASSEGGTADLPNFGEGSWLTVV.

The rearrangement uses TRBV9 and TRBJ2-3; tentatively, D is TRBD2 (7 bases). The germline V gene encodes CDR1 SGDLS and CDR2 YYNGEE. This CDR3 spans 16 amino acids. The V gene lost 6 bases and the J gene lost 4 bases, with 21 bases spanning the gap. CDR3 region: CASTRGGARGSDTQYF. CDR3 sequence (DNA): TGTGCCAGCACCAGAGGGGGGGCTAGGGGGTCAGATACGCAGTATTTT.

The count of this clone is one. This chain links TRBV30 with TRBJ2-2; D possibly corresponds to TRBD1 (6 bases). Germline V gene lookup returns CDR1 GTSNPN and CDR2 SVGIG (reference sequence). Trimming shortened V by 5 bases and J by 6 bases, and 7 bases separated the two germline ends. This CDR3 is built from 11 residues. The CDR3 DNA reads TGTGCCTGGGGGACATCCGGGGAGCTGTTTTTT. Translated, it gives CAWGTSGELFF.

The rearrangement links TRBV6-5 to TRBJ1-2, with D possibly matching TRBD1 (6 bases). The CDR3 length is 14 residues. The germline V gene has CDR1 MNHEY and CDR2 SVGAGI. With 7 bases removed from V and 2 bases from J, the gap between germline ends came to 14 bases. The CDR3 is CASTSRGANYGYTF. CDR3 DNA sequence: TGTGCCAGCACTAGCAGGGGAGCAAACTATGGCTACACCTTC.

The V and J genes are TRBV30 and TRBJ1-3; possibly TRBD1 for D (5 bases). V lost 5 bases and J 0 bases, leaving 14 bases between the germline ends. Germline V lookup: CDR1 GTSNPN, CDR2 SVGIG (reference sequence). The CDR3 is made up of 15 amino acids. CDR3 amino acids: CAWVPGGVSGNTIYF. The DNA of the CDR3 is TGTGCCTGGGTGCCAGGAGGGGTCTCTGGAAACACCATATATTTT.

This clone was picked up one time. CDR3 nucleotide sequence: TGTGCCAGCAGCCCGGACAGTTCTTATGGCTACACCTTC. This translates into CASSPDSSYGYTF. V gene TRBV16 combines with J gene TRBJ1-2; tentatively, D is TRBD1 (6 bases). The ends were cut back, 4 bases at V and 5 bases at J, with 11 bases in the middle. This CDR3 is 13 amino acids long. Germline values: CDR1 KGHSY, CDR2 FQNENV.

The CDR3 nucleotides read TGTGCCAGCAGCTGGGCAGGATCCACCTCTGGAAACACCATATATTTT. Its protein is CASSWAGSTSGNTIYF. V usage is TRBV28 and J usage is TRBJ1-3; no reliable D call. There are 16 residues in the CDR3. Germline assignment: CDR1 MDHEN and CDR2 SYDVKM. Between the trimmed V and J ends, which lost 6 bases and 0 bases, there was a span of 15 bases.

This chain links TRBV10-1 with TRBJ2-3; D unresolved. The CDR3 runs 13 residues. V shed 0 bases and J shed 4 bases, with 5 bases lying between them. The germline CDR1 and CDR2 sequences are WNHNN and SYGVQD (reference sequence). CDR3 amino acids: CASSESPADTQYF. The CDR3 DNA reads TGCGCCAGCAGTGAGTCCCCAGCAGATACGCAGTATTTT.

This sequence joins TRBV30 and TRBJ2-7; 7 positions agree with TRBD2. The CDR3 extends over 15 amino acids. Germline CDR1 GTSNPN, CDR2 SVGIG (reference sequence). The J segment lost 0 bases and the V segment lost 0 bases, leaving 5 bases of the junction unmatched. The CDR3 here is CAWSVLGGSSYEQYF. The CDR3 DNA reads as TGTGCCTGGAGTGTACTGGGGGGGAGCTCCTACGAGCAGTACTTC.

V is TRBV7-2 and J is TRBJ1-1; unclear D gene. V was cut by 5 bases and J by 5 bases, with 18 bases left in between. CDR1 and CDR2 from the germline V gene are SGHTA and FQGNSA. This CDR3 contains 15 residues. Here the CDR3 DNA reads TGTGCCAGCAGCCCCGATGCGGGCGTGGGGACTGAAGCTTTCTTT. Its translation is CASSPDAGVGTEAFF.

This chain links TRBV7-3 with TRBJ1-1, with TRBD1 identical over 12 bases. With V trimmed by 5 bases and J by 8 bases, 6 bases remained unmatched. Germline V CDR1 and CDR2: SGHTA, FQGTGA. This CDR3 contains 14 residues. The CDR3 nucleotides are TGTGCCAGCAGCGCGGGACAGGGGGCCTCCGAAGCTTTCTTT. Translation gives CASSAGQGASEAFF.

This clone was observed a few times. This chain joins TRBV5-1 and TRBJ2-7, with 10 nucleotides matching TRBD1. The V gene's germline CDR1 is SGHRS and CDR2 YFSETQ. This CDR3 is 14 amino acids long. The V segment lost 6 bases and the J segment 4 bases; nucleotides outside the gene matches: 7. The CDR3 DNA sequence: TGCGCCAGCAACCCCGGGACAGGGGTGTACGAGCAGTACTTC. Its protein product is CASNPGTGVYEQYF.

This rearrangement joins TRBV9 to TRBJ2-7, with 9 bases lining up with TRBD1. Germline V gives CDR1 SGDLS, CDR2 YYNGEE. The CDR3 has 16 amino acids. The V gene end was trimmed by 3 bases and the J gene end by 6 bases; junction bases not matched to a gene: 13. CDR3 sequence: CASSEWGDRGFSEQYF. CDR3 sequence (DNA): TGTGCCAGCAGCGAGTGGGGAGACAGGGGGTTTTCCGAGCAGTACTTC.

This chain uses TRBV19 with TRBJ2-7; TRBD1 matches at 8 bases. V shed 3 bases and J 1 base; nucleotides not matched to a gene: 5. CDR1 LNHDA and CDR2 SQIVND come from the germline V gene (reference sequence). This CDR3 is built from 15 residues. The CDR3 spells CASSMRTGRSYEQYF. The CDR3 DNA reads as TGTGCCAGTAGTATGAGGACAGGGAGATCCTACGAGCAGTACTTC.

Notes on this clone: Other DNA variants within this sample encode the same CDR3. The chain joins TRBV5-1 to TRBJ1-1; weak D call: TRBD1 (5 bases). Trimming pared 0 bases from V and 4 bases from J, leaving 10 bases between. Germline V CDR1 and CDR2: SGHRS, YFSETQ. This CDR3 has 14 amino acids. CDR3 DNA: TGCGCCAGCAGCTTGGTGCAGGGAAGCACTGAAGCTTTCTTT. Translated: CASSLVQGSTEAFF.

The chain combines TRBV4-3 with TRBJ2-1; 12 bases align to TRBD1. From germline, CDR1 is LGHNA and CDR2 YSLEER. The ends lost 3 bases at V and 10 bases at J; junction bases unmatched: 13. The CDR3 covers 17 residues. CDR3 loop: CASSHLGGTGGSREQFF. DNA for the CDR3: TGCGCCAGCAGCCACTTAGGGGGGACAGGGGGCTCAAGAGAGCAGTTCTTC.

The gene calls are TRBV5-1 and TRBJ1-2; maybe TRBD1 (5 bases). Germline values: CDR1 SGHRS, CDR2 YFSETQ. The CDR3 has 13 residues. V gave up 0 bases and J gave up 6 bases, with 9 bases separating them. Written as DNA, the CDR3 is TGCGCCAGCAGCTTGGCGACAGCCCATGGCTACACCTTC. Translated, it gives CASSLATAHGYTF. Variable domain in full (rest from reference TRBV5-1 and TRBJ1-2): KAGVTQTPRYLIKTRGQQVTLSCSPISGHRSVSWYQQTPGQGLQFLFEYFSETQRNKGNFPGRFSGRQFSNSRSEMNVSTLELGDSALYLCASSLATAHGYTFGSGTRLTVV.

In its sample, this clone was seen once. The chain is built from TRBV5-1 and TRBJ1-1; weak D call: TRBD1 (6 bases). CDR3 size: 14 residues. The V end lost 4 bases, the J end lost 4 bases, and 14 bases lay between the germline ends. Germline V lookup: CDR1 SGHRS, CDR2 YFSETQ. The CDR3 region has the DNA TGCGCCAGCAGCCCCGACAGGTTTTCCACTGAAGCTTTCTTT. Translating gives CASSPDRFSTEAFF.

This rearrangement joins TRBV18 to TRBJ1-1; 7 bases match TRBD1. The CDR3 is 15 amino acids. CDR1 and CDR2 from the germline V gene are KGHSH and LQKENI. After removal of 3 bases from V and 2 bases from J, the junction contained 6 bases not matched to a gene. As DNA, the CDR3 is TGTGCCAGCTCACCGAACAGGGGCTTAAACACTGAAGCTTTCTTT. This translates into CASSPNRGLNTEAFF.

The chain recombines TRBV6-4 with TRBJ1-6, with 8 bases fitting TRBD1. The junction had 12 bases not matched to a gene; V was cut back by 6 bases and J by 8 bases. CDR1 and CDR2 from the germline V gene are MRHNA and SNTAGT. The CDR3 totals 16 residues. CDR3 coding DNA: TGTGCCAGCAGGTGGACAGGGCGGTCGTCGGATTCACCCCTCCACTTT. It codes for CASRWTGRSSDSPLHF.

The chain links TRBV25-1 to TRBJ1-4, with D perhaps matching TRBD1 (5 bases). Per the germline V gene, CDR1 is MGHDK and CDR2 is SYGVNS. There are 16 residues in the CDR3. Trimming shortened V by 3 bases and J by 8 bases, and 19 bases separated the two germline ends. For the CDR3, the DNA is TGTGCCAGCAGTGATCCTGCTCCAGGGATAGCCGAAAAACTGTTTTTT. Translating it yields CASSDPAPGIAEKLFF.

V and J are TRBV5-1 and TRBJ2-1; TRBD2 matches 9 bases. This CDR3 has 14 residues. Germline lookup yields CDR1 SGHRS and CDR2 YFSETQ. V lost 4 bases to trimming and J lost 10 bases; unmatched junction nucleotides: 9. The CDR3 nucleotides are TGCGCCAGCAGCCTAGCGGGACTAGCCAACGAGCAGTTCTTC. Encoded protein: CASSLAGLANEQFF.

CDR3 residues: CASSFLDRGYNEQFF. In nucleotides, the CDR3 is TGTGCCAGCAGCTTCCTGGACAGGGGGTACAATGAGCAGTTCTTC. The chain has TRBV13 and TRBJ2-1, with 10 bases identical to TRBD1. V gave up 3 bases and J gave up 4 bases; unmatched junction bases: 3. Germline V lookup: CDR1 PRHDT, CDR2 FYEKMQ (reference sequence). The CDR3 consists of 15 residues.